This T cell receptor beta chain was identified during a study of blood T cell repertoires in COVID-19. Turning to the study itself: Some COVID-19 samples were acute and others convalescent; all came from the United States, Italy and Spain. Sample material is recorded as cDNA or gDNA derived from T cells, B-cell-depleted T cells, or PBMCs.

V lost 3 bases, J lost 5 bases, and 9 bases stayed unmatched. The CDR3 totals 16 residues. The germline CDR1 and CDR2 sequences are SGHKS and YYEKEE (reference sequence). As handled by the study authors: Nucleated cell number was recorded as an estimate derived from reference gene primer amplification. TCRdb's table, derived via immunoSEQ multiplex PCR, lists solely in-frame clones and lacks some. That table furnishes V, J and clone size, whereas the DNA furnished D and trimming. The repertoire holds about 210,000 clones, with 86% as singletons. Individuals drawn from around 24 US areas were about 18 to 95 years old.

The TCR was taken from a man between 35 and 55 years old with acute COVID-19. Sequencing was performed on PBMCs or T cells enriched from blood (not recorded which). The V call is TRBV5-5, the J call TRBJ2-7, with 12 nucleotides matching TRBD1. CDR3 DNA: TGTGCCAGCAGCTACTTCCCGGGACAGGGGGCAAACGAGCAGTACTTC. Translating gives CASSYFPGQGANEQYF.